The present TCR beta chain was sequenced within a study of T cells expressing NK-cell markers. Study summary: Out of eight donors sequenced, seven tested HCMV-seropositive and the remaining one seronegative. Study observations and caveats: One observes that, in several donors, these clonotypes were also the leading ones within the CD3+CD56-NKG2C+ fraction. There remained a lack of clarity about HCMV specificity of expanded NKG2C+ T cell clones.

Libraries used 5'RACE template switching adding universal primer site and UMIs. TCRdb reprocessed the 5' RACE reads, keeping one entry per CDR3 protein, no DNA. This listing includes about 170,000 distinct CDR3 sequences. The CDR3 sequence is 16 residues long. As for this clonotype: Its antigen remains unknown.

The sequenced sample was blood T cells: a sorted CD56 or NKG2C T cell subset, CD4+ or CD8+ T cells, or bulk PBMC T cells (not recorded which). This clonotype originated in a man aged 18-69 years in good health. V usage is TRBV12-3 or TRBV12-4 and J usage is TRBJ2-7; without DNA, the TCRdb call of TRBD2 cannot be checked. CDR3 protein: CASSLALGQGRDEQYF.